The source of this T cell receptor beta chain is a study of control samples from healthy donors and cancer patients. Profiling relied on immunoSEQ multiplex PCR, and the TCRdb table lists in-frame clones only, not all of them. The sample lists about 160,000 clones; 80% to 90% were seen once. The CDR3 has 13 amino acids. The V end lost 0 bases, the J end lost 9 bases, and 9 bases lay between the germline ends. Germline V CDR1 and CDR2: MRHNA, SNTAGT. The sequenced sample was blood. The receptor was isolated from a man aged 30 to 39 in good health. The chain is built from TRBV6-4 and TRBJ2-1; tentative D call: TRBD2 (6 bases). The CDR3 is CASSDSLGGEQFF. CDR3 coding DNA: TGTGCCAGCAGTGACTCCCTCGGGGGTGAGCAGTTCTTC.